These 29 T cell receptor beta chains were sequenced from one sample in a study of shared T cell receptors in the human thymus. Assay: immunoSEQ multiplex PCR; the TCRdb copy retains only in-frame clones and omits some. The top ten clones hold roughly 0.0087% of a sample with 600,000 or so clones, about 87% of them seen once. The same data also went into a second study, on human thymus T cells.

The material sequenced was thymocytes. These receptors came from a boy younger than two with a congenital heart defect.

The V gene is TRBV15, the J gene TRBJ1-3; D is unclear. Germline CDR1 is LNHNV and CDR2 is YYDKDF (reference sequence). The V end was cut by 0 bases, the J end by 0 bases, with 12 bases between. CDR3 size: 17 residues. The chain's CDR3 is CATSRDHSGSSGNTIYF. In DNA, the CDR3 is TGTGCCACCAGCAGAGACCACAGTGGGAGCTCTGGAAACACCATATATTTT. The entire variable domain, with the rest obtained from reference TRBV15 and TRBJ1-3, is as follows: DAMVIQNPRYQVTQFGKPVTLSCSQTLNHNVMYWYQQKSSQAPKLLFHYYDKDFNNEADTPDNFQSRRPNTSFCFLDIRSPGLGDTAMYLCATSRDHSGSSGNTIYFGEGSWLTVV.

The CDR3 sequence is CASSLESGMFAGELFF. CDR3 nucleotides: TGCGCCAGCAGCTTGGAGTCCGGGATGTTCGCCGGGGAGCTGTTTTTT. This chain connects TRBV5-1 to TRBJ2-2, with a possible D match to TRBD2 (5 bases). Germline CDR1 is SGHRS and CDR2 is YFSETQ. V was pared by 0 bases and J by 6 bases, with 15 bases between. The CDR3 extends over 16 amino acids.

The chain combines TRBV9 with TRBJ2-7; 7 bases map to TRBD2. CDR1 is SGDLS and CDR2 is YYNGEE in the germline V gene. This CDR3 spans 15 amino acids. The V and J ends lost 0 bases and 3 bases, in that order; junction bases with no gene match: 6. CDR3 protein: CASSVDYGDYYEQYF. The DNA of the CDR3 is TGTGCCAGCAGCGTAGACTACGGGGACTACTACGAGCAGTACTTC.

The chain uses TRBV4-3 and TRBJ1-1, with TRBD1 as a possible D gene (5 bases). The germline V gene encodes CDR1 LGHNA and CDR2 YSLEER. The CDR3 runs to 16 residues. V lost 0 bases to trimming and J lost 1 base, with 12 bases between them. The chain's CDR3 is CASSQEGGPRNTEAFF. The CDR3 DNA is TGCGCCAGCAGCCAAGAGGGGGGTCCCAGGAACACTGAAGCTTTCTTT.

This rearrangement joins TRBV12-5 to TRBJ2-7; 10 positions match TRBD2. This CDR3 is built from 17 residues. Germline values: CDR1 LGHNT, CDR2 FRNRAP. After removal of 4 bases from V and 1 base from J, the junction contained 10 bases not matched to a gene. CDR3 region: CASGSGLAGESSYEQYF. The CDR3 bases are TGTGCTAGTGGTTCTGGGCTAGCGGGGGAGTCGTCCTACGAGCAGTACTTC.

This sequence joins TRBV14 and TRBJ2-1; TRBD2 matches at 10 bases. The V and J ends lost 0 bases and 3 bases, in that order; junction bases with no gene match: 2. CDR3 size: 16 residues. Germline V gives CDR1 SGHDN, CDR2 FVKESK. CDR3 nucleotide sequence: TGTGCCAGCAGCCAAGATCCTAGCGGGGGCTACAATGAGCAGTTCTTC. Encoded protein: CASSQDPSGGYNEQFF. The whole variable domain, filled in from reference TRBV14 and TRBJ2-1, reads EAGVTQFPSHSVIEKGQTVTLRCDPISGHDNLYWYRRVMGKEIKFLLHFVKESKQDESGMPNNRFLAERTGGTYSTLKVQPAELEDSGVYFCASSQDPSGGYNEQFFGPGTRLTVL.

V and J are TRBV5-5 and TRBJ2-1, with a possible D match to TRBD2 (5 bases). V lost 0 bases and J 5 bases, leaving 6 bases between the germline ends. This CDR3 is built from 13 residues. Germline V lookup: CDR1 SGHKS, CDR2 YYEKEE (reference sequence). CDR3 DNA: TGTGCCAGCAGCTTGGACGGGGACAATGAGCAGTTCTTC. Encoded protein: CASSLDGDNEQFF. The whole variable domain, remainder taken from reference TRBV5-5 and TRBJ2-1, is DAGVTQSPTHLIKTRGQQVTLRCSPISGHKSVSWYQQVLGQGPQFIFQYYEKEERGRGNFPDRFSARQFPNYSSELNVNALLLGDSALYLCASSLDGDNEQFFGPGTRLTVL.

The V and J genes are TRBV5-1 and TRBJ1-2; 8 bases are a match to TRBD1. Looked up from germline, CDR1 is SGHRS and CDR2 is YFSETQ. The CDR3 consists of 14 residues. The V gene end was trimmed by 4 bases and the J gene end by 4 bases; junction bases not matched to a gene: 6. The CDR3 here is CASSPGTGSYGYTF. For the CDR3, the DNA is TGCGCCAGCAGCCCTGGGACAGGATCCTATGGCTACACCTTC.

This clone was counted once. This chain joins TRBV6-6 and TRBJ2-7; 7 bases agree with TRBD1. V gave up 6 bases and J gave up 7 bases; unmatched junction bases: 15. CDR1 MNHNY and CDR2 SVGAGI come from the germline V gene (reference sequence). This CDR3 spans 15 amino acids. The CDR3 DNA reads as TGTGCCAGCAGACCGGACAGGACGAATTTATGGGAGCAGTACTTC. It translates to CASRPDRTNLWEQYF.

The V gene is TRBV5-1, the J gene TRBJ2-3, with D possibly being TRBD1 (6 bases). The germline gives CDR1 SGHRS, CDR2 YFSETQ. V lost 4 bases to trimming and J lost 5 bases, with 20 bases between them. The CDR3 spans 16 residues. DNA for the CDR3: TGCGCCAGCAGCCCGACCGGGACAAGGTCGGGAGATACGCAGTATTTT. Protein sequence: CASSPTGTRSGDTQYF. The full variable domain, completed using reference TRBV5-1 and TRBJ2-3, is KAGVTQTPRYLIKTRGQQVTLSCSPISGHRSVSWYQQTPGQGLQFLFEYFSETQRNKGNFPGRFSGRQFSNSRSEMNVSTLELGDSALYLCASSPTGTRSGDTQYFGPGTRLTVL.

This sequence joins TRBV28 and TRBJ1-2, with D tentatively TRBD1 (5 bases). Trimming left V 3 bases short and J 4 bases short, with 15 bases between. The germline CDR1 and CDR2 sequences are MDHEN and SYDVKM. This CDR3 region has 15 residues. CDR3 in DNA: TGTGCCAGCAGTTTGTCAGGGTCGTTATCCTATGGCTACACCTTC. Translating gives CASSLSGSLSYGYTF.

In DNA form, the CDR3 reads TGTGCCAGCAGTTTACAGGTTGGGGGCTACACCTTC. Its translation is CASSLQVGGYTF. The chain couples TRBV28 to TRBJ1-2, with D unresolved. Germline V CDR1 and CDR2: MDHEN, SYDVKM. The CDR3 sequence is 12 residues long. Trimming took 2 bases from V and 8 from J, leaving 9 bases between them.

This chain joins TRBV12-1 and TRBJ1-2; the table's D call, TRBD1, was not checked against the DNA. TRBV12-1 is labeled a pseudogene. CDR3 length equals 17 residues. The CDR3 DNA is TGTGCCAGCAGCTCCCGGGACAGGGACTCCATTGACTATGGCTACACCTTC. This gives the protein CASSSRDRDSIDYGYTF.

The chain uses TRBV5-1 and TRBJ1-3; D is unresolved. The V end was cut by 7 bases, the J end by 4 bases, with 12 bases between. The germline CDR1 and CDR2 sequences are SGHRS and YFSETQ. The CDR3 extends over 13 amino acids. CDR3 protein: CASSPQIGNTIYF. The CDR3 nucleotides read TGCGCCAGCTCCCCTCAGATCGGAAACACCATATATTTT. The full variable domain, in which reference TRBV5-1 and TRBJ1-3 provide the parts outside the CDR3, is KAGVTQTPRYLIKTRGQQVTLSCSPISGHRSVSWYQQTPGQGLQFLFEYFSETQRNKGNFPGRFSGRQFSNSRSEMNVSTLELGDSALYLCASSPQIGNTIYFGEGSWLTVV.

The rearrangement uses TRBV18 and TRBJ1-1; a possible D gene is TRBD1 (5 bases). Germline loops: CDR1 KGHSH, CDR2 LQKENI. Deletions cut 0 bases from V and 2 bases from J, with 13 bases between. The CDR3 spans 16 residues. CDR3 amino acids: CASSPPKGLGNTEAFF. CDR3 nucleotide sequence: TGTGCCAGCTCACCACCGAAGGGGTTGGGAAACACTGAAGCTTTCTTT.

This clone has only a few counts. This rearrangement joins TRBV30 to TRBJ1-6; D not certain. The V gene lost 1 base and the J gene lost 8 bases, with 15 bases spanning the gap. Germline-derived CDR1 and CDR2 are GTSNPN and SVGIG (reference sequence). The CDR3 totals 15 residues. The DNA for the CDR3 is TGTGCCTGGAGTGGTGGACCCGGGGAGGATTCACCCCTCCACTTT. Protein: CAWSGGPGEDSPLHF.

This clone was seen once. The V gene is TRBV5-6, the J gene TRBJ1-1; D possibly corresponds to TRBD1 (6 bases). The CDR3 runs to 18 residues. Germline assignment: CDR1 SGHDT and CDR2 YYEEEE. V dropped 3 bases and J dropped 0 bases, with 21 bases sitting between them. The chain's CDR3 is CASSSRFGQKPLNTEAFF. CDR3 DNA: TGTGCCAGCAGCTCCCGTTTTGGACAGAAGCCCCTGAACACTGAAGCTTTCTTT.

The rearrangement uses TRBV25-1 and TRBJ2-3, with D possibly being TRBD2 (7 bases). The CDR3 consists of 16 residues. The ends were cut back, 2 bases at V and 4 bases at J, with 16 bases in the middle. Germline V gene lookup returns CDR1 MGHDK and CDR2 SYGVNS. The chain's CDR3 is CASSEGGGGAPDTQYF. CDR3 DNA: TGTGCCAGCAGTGAAGGGGGTGGGGGGGCCCCAGATACGCAGTATTTT.

J is TRBJ2-2 and V is TRBV5-6; D may be TRBD2 (5 bases). The CDR3 has 13 amino acids. From germline, CDR1 is SGHDT and CDR2 YYEEEE. Trimming pared 5 bases from V and 6 bases from J, leaving 11 bases between. CDR3 DNA sequence: TGTGCCAGCAGAAGACGAGCGGCCGGGGAGCTGTTTTTT. Its protein product is CASRRRAAGELFF. The full variable domain, completed using reference TRBV5-6 and TRBJ2-2, is DAGVTQSPTHLIKTRGQQVTLRCSPKSGHDTVSWYQQALGQGPQFIFQYYEEEERQRGNFPDRFSGHQFPNYSSELNVNALLLGDSALYLCASRRRAAGELFFGEGSRLTVL.

In nucleotides, the CDR3 is TGTGCCAGCAGTTACCTGGGACAGGGGTTCCCGAGCTCCTACGAGCAGTACTTC. It specifies CASSYLGQGFPSSYEQYF. J is TRBJ2-7 and V is TRBV6-7, with 10 bases matching TRBD1. TRBV6-7 is sorted into the ORF group, with uncertain function. V trimming: 2 bases; J trimming: 0 bases; junction bases outside the gene matches: 10. The CDR3 has 18 residues.

J is TRBJ2-5 and V is TRBV6-5; the match to TRBD2 covers 10 bases. This CDR3 is built from 15 residues. The V and J ends lost 6 bases and 4 bases, in that order; junction bases with no gene match: 8. CDR1 and CDR2 from the germline V gene are MNHEY and SVGAGI. This chain's CDR3 is CASRETSGESETQYF. The CDR3 DNA is TGTGCCAGCAGGGAAACTAGCGGGGAGTCAGAGACCCAGTACTTC.

The chain has TRBV6-6 and TRBJ2-3, with D maybe TRBD1 (5 bases). The V end was cut by 5 bases, the J end by 0 bases, with 12 bases between. This CDR3 is built from 15 residues. The germline V gene encodes CDR1 MNHNY and CDR2 SVGAGI (reference sequence). In nucleotides, the CDR3 is TGTGCCAGCAGTACCTCTAACAGGAGCACAGATACGCAGTATTTT. It is translated as CASSTSNRSTDTQYF.

The V gene is TRBV9, the J gene TRBJ2-2; D is perhaps TRBD1 (5 bases). Per germline, CDR1 SGDLS and CDR2 YYNGEE. The germline V and J ends were trimmed by 3 bases and 4 bases, with 10 bases remaining between them. The CDR3 totals 14 residues. The chain's CDR3 is CASSEGVGTGELFF. In nucleotides, the CDR3 is TGTGCCAGCAGCGAAGGGGTGGGCACCGGGGAGCTGTTTTTT.

The CDR3, as DNA: TGTGCCAGCAGTGAACGCCGGTTACAGGGAGGGAATGAAAAACTGTTTTTT. Its protein product is CASSERRLQGGNEKLFF. The genes are TRBV2 and TRBJ1-4, with D tentatively TRBD1 (6 bases). The CDR3 extends over 17 amino acids. Per the germline V gene, CDR1 is SNHLY and CDR2 is FYNNEI. V lost 2 bases and J 5 bases, leaving 18 bases between the germline ends.

The V call is TRBV11-1, the J call TRBJ2-3; D is possibly TRBD1 (5 bases). The germline V and J ends were trimmed by 2 bases and 4 bases, with 10 bases remaining between them. In germline, CDR1 is SGHAT, CDR2 FQDESV (reference sequence). The CDR3 runs 14 residues. CDR3 residues: CASSLILRADTQYF. As DNA, the CDR3 is TGTGCCAGCAGCTTAATTCTCAGGGCAGATACGCAGTATTTT. Looking up the rest from reference TRBV11-1 and TRBJ2-3 gives the full variable domain: EAEVAQSPRYKITEKSQAVAFWCDPISGHATLYWYRQILGQGPELLVQFQDESVVDDSQLPKDRFSAERLKGVDSTLKIQPAELGDSAMYLCASSLILRADTQYFGPGTRLTVL.

The chain couples TRBV4-2 to TRBJ2-1; D gene ambiguous. This CDR3 contains 14 residues. Germline CDR1 LGHNA, CDR2 YNFKEQ. Trimming removed 3 bases from V and 6 bases from J, with 12 bases in between. The CDR3 sequence is CASSQLTGINEQFF. The CDR3 DNA follows: TGTGCCAGCAGCCAGCTGACGGGTATCAATGAGCAGTTCTTC.

J is TRBJ2-7 and V is TRBV5-1; 9 nucleotides align to TRBD2. The germline CDR1 and CDR2 sequences are SGHRS and YFSETQ. V trimming: 3 bases; J trimming: 1 base; junction bases outside the gene matches: 5. This CDR3 spans 15 amino acids. Written as DNA, the CDR3 is TGCGCCAGCAGCTCCTGCGGGAGGGCTTCCTACGAGCAGTACTTC. Translating gives CASSSCGRASYEQYF.

This sequence joins TRBV14 and TRBJ2-4; 9 bases match TRBD2. This CDR3 contains 22 residues. Germline CDR1 and CDR2: SGHDN and FVKESK. V shed 4 bases, J shed 0 bases, and the junction held 22 bases outside the gene matches. Written as DNA, the CDR3 is TGTGCCAGCAGCCCAGATAAGGAAGTAGCGGGAGATGGGCCCTTAGCCAAAAACATTCAGTACTTC. Its translation: CASSPDKEVAGDGPLAKNIQYF.

The chain is built from TRBV5-8 and TRBJ2-1; 11 bases are a match to TRBD2. Germline lookup yields CDR1 SGHTS and CDR2 YDEGEE. The CDR3 is made up of 16 amino acids. J was trimmed by 5 bases and V by 0 bases; bases with no gene match: 4. The CDR3 here is CASSLGSSGRNNEQFF. The CDR3 DNA is TGTGCCAGCAGCTTGGGGTCTAGCGGGAGGAACAATGAGCAGTTCTTC.